What follows are 19 T cell receptor beta chains derived from one specimen sequenced in a study of blood T cell repertoires in COVID-19. Profiling relied on immunoSEQ multiplex PCR, and the TCRdb table lists in-frame clones only, not all of them. In the table there are 200,000 to 250,000 clones, roughly 77% of which are singletons. Sequencing used PBMCs or T cells enriched from blood (not recorded which). The receptors were sampled from a man aged 35-49 years who had recovered from COVID-19.

The chain is built from TRBV7-9 and TRBJ2-7; 10 nucleotides line up with TRBD1. J lost 4 bases, V lost 5 bases, and 8 bases had no gene match. Germline CDR1 SEHNR, CDR2 FQNEAQ (reference sequence). This CDR3 region has 15 residues. The CDR3 region has the DNA TGTGCCAGCAGCAAAGACAGGGGGCGCGGATACGAGCAGTACTTC. This encodes CASSKDRGRGYEQYF.

The rearrangement joins TRBV19 to TRBJ1-3, with TRBD1 as a possible D gene (5 bases). The CDR3 covers 15 residues. In germline, CDR1 is LNHDA, CDR2 SQIVND (reference sequence). The V end lost 3 bases, the J end lost 2 bases, and 11 bases lay between the germline ends. The CDR3 DNA follows: TGTGCCAGTAGTATCAGCAGGGCTGCTGGAAACACCATATATTTT. This encodes CASSISRAAGNTIYF.

V is TRBV6-5 and J is TRBJ1-2; TRBD1 agrees at 7 bases. The CDR3 totals 15 residues. V was clipped by 6 bases and J by 5 bases; unmatched bases: 12. Germline V gene sequence: CDR1 MNHEY, CDR2 SVGAGI. This CDR3 reads CASSDLKGQSYGYTF. The CDR3 region has the DNA TGTGCCAGCAGCGACCTTAAGGGACAGAGTTATGGCTACACCTTC.

This chain uses TRBV29-1 with TRBJ2-1; D gene unclear. Deletions cut 7 bases from V and 9 bases from J, with 19 bases between. This CDR3 region has 13 residues. CDR1 and CDR2 (germline): SQVTM, ANQGSEA. CDR3 in DNA: TGCAGCGCCGGAGCGAGCCCAGCCCCTGAGCAGTTCTTC. Its protein is CSAGASPAPEQFF.

On this clone: A much larger clone is a single base away; this may be a read error. The chain has TRBV7-9 and TRBJ2-7; 11 bases are shared with TRBD1. The CDR3 has 13 residues. V lost 5 bases and J lost 6; bases outside the gene matches: 3. Germline-derived CDR1 and CDR2 are SEHNR and FQNEAQ (reference sequence). The CDR3: CASSRGTGGEQYF. CDR3 sequence (DNA): TGTGCCAGCAGCCGTGGGACAGGGGGCGAGCAGTACTTC. Full variable domain (rest looked up from reference TRBV7-9 and TRBJ2-7): DTGVSQNPRHKITKRGQNVTFRCDPISEHNRLYWYRQTLGQGPEFLTYFQNEAQLEKSRLLSDRFSAERPKGSFSTLEIQRTEQGDSAMYLCASSRGTGGEQYFGPGTRLTVT.

This chain uses TRBV7-3 with TRBJ2-1; 13 positions agree with TRBD2. Germline V CDR1 and CDR2: SGHTA, FQGTGA. The CDR3 covers 16 residues. Trimming took 5 bases from V and 8 from J; bases not matched to a gene: 9. CDR3 coding DNA: TGTGCCAGCAGCCAGGAAGGACTAGCGGGAGTAGATGAGCAGTTCTTC. This sequence encodes CASSQEGLAGVDEQFF.

The rearrangement joins TRBV30 to TRBJ2-7; TRBD1 agrees at 8 bases. Germline V CDR1 and CDR2: GTSNPN, SVGIG (reference sequence). The CDR3 is 13 residues long. Germline trimming cut 2 bases from V and 3 bases from J; bases unmatched to any gene: 3. The CDR3 loop is CAWSTGTGYEQYF. In DNA, the CDR3 is TGTGCCTGGAGTACAGGGACAGGCTACGAGCAGTACTTC.

This clone was seen a few times. This chain links TRBV5-1 with TRBJ1-4; D is possibly TRBD1 (5 bases). V lost 4 bases, J lost 8 bases, and 9 bases lay in between. Germline-derived CDR1 and CDR2 are SGHRS and YFSETQ. The CDR3 has 12 amino acids. The CDR3 protein is CASSLPGEKLFF. The DNA of the CDR3 is TGCGCCAGCAGCCTCCCAGGGGAAAAACTGTTTTTT. Full variable domain (remainder filled in from reference TRBV5-1 and TRBJ1-4): KAGVTQTPRYLIKTRGQQVTLSCSPISGHRSVSWYQQTPGQGLQFLFEYFSETQRNKGNFPGRFSGRQFSNSRSEMNVSTLELGDSALYLCASSLPGEKLFFGSGTQLSVL.

The rearrangement joins TRBV12-5 to TRBJ1-5, with TRBD1 identical over 9 bases. With 1 base clipped from V and 1 base from J, the junction kept 2 bases outside the gene matches. Germline V gene lookup returns CDR1 LGHNT and CDR2 FRNRAP. The CDR3 totals 16 residues. CDR3 sequence (DNA): TGTGCTAGTGGTTTGGGGACAGGGGTGAGCAATCAGCCCCAGCATTTT. The encoded protein is CASGLGTGVSNQPQHF.

The chain links TRBV5-1 to TRBJ2-2; TRBD1 might be the D (5 bases). Germline-derived CDR1 and CDR2 are SGHRS and YFSETQ. This CDR3 region has 13 residues. Trimming cost V 9 bases and J 6 bases, with 15 bases left between them. CDR3: CATPLGVSGELFF. The CDR3 DNA sequence: TGCGCCACCCCTTTAGGGGTTTCCGGGGAGCTGTTTTTT. Filled out from reference TRBV5-1 and TRBJ2-2, the complete variable domain reads KAGVTQTPRYLIKTRGQQVTLSCSPISGHRSVSWYQQTPGQGLQFLFEYFSETQRNKGNFPGRFSGRQFSNSRSEMNVSTLELGDSALYLCATPLGVSGELFFGEGSRLTVL.

The chain combines TRBV5-1 with TRBJ1-2; no reliable D call. Trimming took off 0 bases at V and 9 bases at J, with 12 bases between the two ends. Germline CDR1 SGHRS, CDR2 YFSETQ. CDR3 length: 13 residues. The CDR3 loop is CASSLEEGRSYTF. The CDR3 coding sequence is TGCGCCAGCAGCTTGGAGGAGGGTAGGAGCTACACCTTC.

V is TRBV9 and J is TRBJ2-1, with 9 bases identical to TRBD2. Trimming at V came to 7 bases and at J to 6 bases, leaving 11 bases not matched to a gene. Germline CDR1 is SGDLS and CDR2 is YYNGEE. This CDR3 spans 15 amino acids. DNA of the CDR3: TGTGCCAGCGCCAAGGGGGCGGGGGGGCTCAATGAGCAGTTCTTC. It codes for CASAKGAGGLNEQFF.

The gene calls are TRBV5-4 and TRBJ1-1; D call uncertain. The germline V gene has CDR1 SGHNT and CDR2 YYREEE (reference sequence). The CDR3 consists of 14 residues. Trimming cost V 5 bases and J 3 bases, with 14 bases left between them. The DNA for the CDR3 is TGTGCCAGCAGGATTCGGGGAGGGTACACTGAAGCTTTCTTT. Its translation: CASRIRGGYTEAFF.

V usage is TRBV4-1 and J usage is TRBJ1-1, with TRBD1 identical over 10 bases. The CDR3 is 15 amino acids. Germline V lookup: CDR1 MGHRA, CDR2 YSYEKL. The ends lost 3 bases at V and 3 bases at J; junction bases unmatched: 4. The CDR3 is CASSHPGQGDTEAFF. Here the CDR3 DNA reads TGCGCCAGCAGCCACCCCGGACAGGGGGACACTGAAGCTTTCTTT.

The CDR3 protein is CASSLNGQGAGGYTF. The CDR3 DNA reads as TGTGCCAGCAGCCTAAACGGACAGGGGGCGGGTGGCTACACCTTC. The rearrangement uses TRBV7-2 and TRBJ1-2; 11 bases map to TRBD1. CDR3 length: 15 amino acids. Unmatched junction bases numbered 9, after V lost 5 bases and J lost 7 bases. The germline CDR1 and CDR2 sequences are SGHTA and FQGNSA. Combining the CDR3 with reference TRBV7-2 and TRBJ1-2 gives the whole variable domain GAGVSQSPSNKVTEKGKDVELRCDPISGHTALYWYRQSLGQGLEFLIYFQGNSAPDKSGLPSDRFSAERTGGSVSTLTIQRTQQEDSAVYLCASSLNGQGAGGYTFGSGTRLTVV.

The CDR3 DNA sequence: TGCAGTGCTACTCCGGGTTATGAAGCTTTCTTT. It translates to CSATPGYEAFF. The chain employs TRBV20-1 and TRBJ1-1; D not certain. CDR1 DFQATT and CDR2 SNEGSKA come from the germline V gene (reference sequence). The germline V and J ends were trimmed by 4 bases and 7 bases, with 10 bases remaining between them. This CDR3 is built from 11 residues.

The table lists this clone with many counts. In nucleotides, the CDR3 is TGTGCCAGCAGTGGCCTTAGCGGGAGAGGTGAGCAGTACTTC. Residues: CASSGLSGRGEQYF. The chain joins TRBV2 to TRBJ2-7, with 9 bases identical to TRBD2. J lost 7 bases, V lost 4 bases, and 8 bases had no gene match. The CDR3 loop spans 14 amino acids. Germline V gene data show CDR1 as SNHLY and CDR2 as FYNNEI. Drawing the rest from reference TRBV2 and TRBJ2-7, the complete variable domain is EPEVTQTPSHQVTQMGQEVILRCVPISNHLYFYWYRQILGQKVEFLVSFYNNEISEKSEIFDDQFSVERPDGSNFTLKIRSTKLEDSAMYFCASSGLSGRGEQYFGPGTRLTVT.

The table lists this clone with a count of one. The chain combines TRBV7-9 with TRBJ2-1, with a possible D match to TRBD2 (5 bases). Germline CDR1 reads SEHNR; CDR2 reads FQNEAQ (reference sequence). The CDR3 is made up of 15 amino acids. V was trimmed by 6 bases and J by 0 bases, leaving 12 bases between them. In nucleotides, the CDR3 is TGTGCCAGCAGATCCTCGGGGAGCTCCTACAATGAGCAGTTCTTC. Residues: CASRSSGSSYNEQFF.

The genes are TRBV6-5 and TRBJ2-1; D is possibly TRBD2 (5 bases). The CDR3 has 13 amino acids. Per the germline V gene, CDR1 is MNHEY and CDR2 is SVGAGI. V lost 7 bases and J 4 bases, leaving 11 bases between the germline ends. CDR3 nucleotides: TGTGCCAGCACGGTTAGCGCATACAATGAGCAGTTCTTC. Amino acid sequence: CASTVSAYNEQFF.